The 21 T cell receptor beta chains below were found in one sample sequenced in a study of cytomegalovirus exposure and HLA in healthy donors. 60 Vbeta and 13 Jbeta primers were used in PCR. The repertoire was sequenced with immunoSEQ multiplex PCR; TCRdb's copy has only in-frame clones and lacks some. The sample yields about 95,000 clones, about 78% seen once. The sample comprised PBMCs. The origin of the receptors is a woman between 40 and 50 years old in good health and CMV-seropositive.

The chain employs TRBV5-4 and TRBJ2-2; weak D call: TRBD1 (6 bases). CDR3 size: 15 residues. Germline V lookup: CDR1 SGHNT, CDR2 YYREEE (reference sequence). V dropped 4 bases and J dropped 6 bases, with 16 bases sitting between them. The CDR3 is CASSQMTDSPGELFF. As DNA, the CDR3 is TGTGCCAGCAGCCAGATGACGGACAGTCCCGGGGAGCTGTTTTTT.

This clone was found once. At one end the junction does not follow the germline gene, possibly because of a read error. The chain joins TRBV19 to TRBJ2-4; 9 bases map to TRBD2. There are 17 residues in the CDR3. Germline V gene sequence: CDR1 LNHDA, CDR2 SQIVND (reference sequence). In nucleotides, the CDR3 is TGTGCCAGTAGTATTCCGGGCGGGAGGGCCGCCAGAAACATTCAGTACTTC. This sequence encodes CASSIPGGRAARNIQYF.

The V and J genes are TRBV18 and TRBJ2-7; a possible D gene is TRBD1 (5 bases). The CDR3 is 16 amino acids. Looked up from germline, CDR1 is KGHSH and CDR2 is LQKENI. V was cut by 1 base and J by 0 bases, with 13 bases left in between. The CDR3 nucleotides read TGTGCCAGCTCACCACGTGGGGCTGAGAGCTCCTACGAGCAGTACTTC. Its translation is CASSPRGAESSYEQYF.

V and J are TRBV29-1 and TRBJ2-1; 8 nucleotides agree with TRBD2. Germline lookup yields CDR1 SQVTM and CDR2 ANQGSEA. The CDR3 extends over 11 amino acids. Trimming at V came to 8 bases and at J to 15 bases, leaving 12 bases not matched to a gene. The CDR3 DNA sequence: TGCAGCCCCGGACTAGCAGGGGAGGTGTTCTTC. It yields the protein CSPGLAGEVFF.

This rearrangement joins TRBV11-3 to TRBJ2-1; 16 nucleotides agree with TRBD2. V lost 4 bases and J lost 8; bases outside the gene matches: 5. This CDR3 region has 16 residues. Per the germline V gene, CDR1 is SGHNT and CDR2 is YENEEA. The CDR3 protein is CASSSGTSGGADEQFF. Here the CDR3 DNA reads TGTGCCAGCAGCTCGGGGACTAGCGGGGGGGCCGATGAGCAGTTCTTC.

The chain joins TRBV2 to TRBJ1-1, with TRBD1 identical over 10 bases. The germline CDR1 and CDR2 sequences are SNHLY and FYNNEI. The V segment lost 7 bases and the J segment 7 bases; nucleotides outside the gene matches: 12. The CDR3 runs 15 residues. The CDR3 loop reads CASTGGDRGKHEAFF. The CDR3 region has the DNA TGTGCCAGCACCGGAGGGGACAGGGGAAAACATGAAGCTTTCTTT.

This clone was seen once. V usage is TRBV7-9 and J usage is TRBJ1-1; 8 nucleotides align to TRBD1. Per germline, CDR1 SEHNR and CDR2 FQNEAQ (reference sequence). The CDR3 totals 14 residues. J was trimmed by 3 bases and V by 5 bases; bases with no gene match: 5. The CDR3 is CASSQDRGDTEAFF. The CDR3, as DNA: TGTGCCAGCAGCCAAGACAGGGGAGACACTGAAGCTTTCTTT. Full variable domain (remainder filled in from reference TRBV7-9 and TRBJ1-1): DTGVSQNPRHKITKRGQNVTFRCDPISEHNRLYWYRQTLGQGPEFLTYFQNEAQLEKSRLLSDRFSAERPKGSFSTLEIQRTEQGDSAMYLCASSQDRGDTEAFFGQGTRLTVV.

The DNA for the CDR3 is TGTGCCAGCGGAGGGACTAGCGGGAGGCGGGACGAGCAGTACTTC. This codes for CASGGTSGRRDEQYF. The chain couples TRBV2 to TRBJ2-7; 15 bases line up with TRBD2. CDR3 size: 15 residues. In germline, CDR1 is SNHLY, CDR2 FYNNEI. The V gene end was trimmed by 8 bases and the J gene end by 5 bases; junction bases not matched to a gene: 7.

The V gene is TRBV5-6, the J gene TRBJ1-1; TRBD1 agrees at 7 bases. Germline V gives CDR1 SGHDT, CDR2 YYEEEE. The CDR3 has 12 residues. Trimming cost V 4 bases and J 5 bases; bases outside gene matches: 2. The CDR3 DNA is TGTGCCAGCAGCCTGGGACAGACTGAAGCTTTCTTT. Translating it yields CASSLGQTEAFF.

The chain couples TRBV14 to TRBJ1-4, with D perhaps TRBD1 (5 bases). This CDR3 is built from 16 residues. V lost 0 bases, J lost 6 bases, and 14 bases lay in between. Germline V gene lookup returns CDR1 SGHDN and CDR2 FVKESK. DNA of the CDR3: TGTGCCAGCAGCCAAGATCGCGGGGGACCATATGAAAAACTGTTTTTT. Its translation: CASSQDRGGPYEKLFF.

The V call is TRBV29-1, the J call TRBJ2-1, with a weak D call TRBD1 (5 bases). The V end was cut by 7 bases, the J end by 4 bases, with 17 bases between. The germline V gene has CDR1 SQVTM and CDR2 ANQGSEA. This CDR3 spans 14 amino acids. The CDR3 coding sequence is TGCAGCGGAGCACGGTCACAGGTGTACAATGAGCAGTTCTTC. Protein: CSGARSQVYNEQFF.

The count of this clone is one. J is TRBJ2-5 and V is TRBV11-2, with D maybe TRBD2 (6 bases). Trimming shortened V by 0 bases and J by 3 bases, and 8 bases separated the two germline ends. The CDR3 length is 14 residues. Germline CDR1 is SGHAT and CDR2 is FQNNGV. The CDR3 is CASSLDRREETQYF. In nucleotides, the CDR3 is TGTGCCAGCAGCTTAGATAGGAGGGAAGAGACCCAGTACTTC.

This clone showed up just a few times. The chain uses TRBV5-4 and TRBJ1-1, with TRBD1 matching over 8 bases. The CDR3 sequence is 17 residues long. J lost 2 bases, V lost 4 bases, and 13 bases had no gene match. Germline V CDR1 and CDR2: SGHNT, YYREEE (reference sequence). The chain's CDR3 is CASSPPPRTGFNTEAFF. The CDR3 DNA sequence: TGTGCCAGCAGCCCCCCTCCCCGGACAGGGTTCAACACTGAAGCTTTCTTT.

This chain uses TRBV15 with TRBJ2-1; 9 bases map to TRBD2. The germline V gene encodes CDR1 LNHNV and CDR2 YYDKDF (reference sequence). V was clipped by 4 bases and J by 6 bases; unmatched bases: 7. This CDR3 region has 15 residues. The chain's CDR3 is CATSKRLAESNEQFF. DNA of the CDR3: TGTGCCACCAGCAAACGACTAGCGGAGAGCAATGAGCAGTTCTTC.

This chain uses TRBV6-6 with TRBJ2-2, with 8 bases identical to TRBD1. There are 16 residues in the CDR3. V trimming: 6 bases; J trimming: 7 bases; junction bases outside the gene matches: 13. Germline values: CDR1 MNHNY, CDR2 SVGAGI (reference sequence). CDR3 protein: CASSRATGARSGELFF. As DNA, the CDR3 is TGTGCCAGCAGCCGGGCGACAGGGGCGCGGAGCGGGGAGCTGTTTTTT.

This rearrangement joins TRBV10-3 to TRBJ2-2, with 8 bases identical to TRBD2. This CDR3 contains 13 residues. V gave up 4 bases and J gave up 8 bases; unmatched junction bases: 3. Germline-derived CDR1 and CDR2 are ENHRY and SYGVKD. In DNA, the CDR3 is TGTGCCATCAGTGGTACTAGCGGAGGGGAGCTGTTTTTT. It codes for CAISGTSGGELFF.

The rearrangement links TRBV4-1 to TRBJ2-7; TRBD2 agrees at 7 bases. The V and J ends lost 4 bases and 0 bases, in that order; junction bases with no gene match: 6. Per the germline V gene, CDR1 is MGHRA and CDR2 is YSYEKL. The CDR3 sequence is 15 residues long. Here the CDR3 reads CASSRGLPSSYEQYF. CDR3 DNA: TGCGCCAGCAGCCGGGGACTACCGAGCTCCTACGAGCAGTACTTC.

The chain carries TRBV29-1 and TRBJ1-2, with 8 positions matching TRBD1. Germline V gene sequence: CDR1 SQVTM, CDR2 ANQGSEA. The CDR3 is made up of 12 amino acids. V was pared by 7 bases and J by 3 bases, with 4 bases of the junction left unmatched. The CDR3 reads CSGGQADYGYTF. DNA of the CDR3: TGCAGCGGGGGACAGGCCGACTATGGCTACACCTTC.

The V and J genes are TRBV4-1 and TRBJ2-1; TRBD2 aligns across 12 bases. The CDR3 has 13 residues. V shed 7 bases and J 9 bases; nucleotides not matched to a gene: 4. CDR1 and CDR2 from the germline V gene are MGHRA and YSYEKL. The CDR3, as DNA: TGCGCCAGCAAGGCTAGCGGGAGGGGTGAGCAGTTCTTC. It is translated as CASKASGRGEQFF.

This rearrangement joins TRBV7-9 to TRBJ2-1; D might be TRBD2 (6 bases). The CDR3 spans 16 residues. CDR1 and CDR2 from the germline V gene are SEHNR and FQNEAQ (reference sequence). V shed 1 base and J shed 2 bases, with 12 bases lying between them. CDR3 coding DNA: TGTGCCAGCAGCTTAGTTAGCGGAAAGGCCTACAATGAGCAGTTCTTC. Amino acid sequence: CASSLVSGKAYNEQFF.

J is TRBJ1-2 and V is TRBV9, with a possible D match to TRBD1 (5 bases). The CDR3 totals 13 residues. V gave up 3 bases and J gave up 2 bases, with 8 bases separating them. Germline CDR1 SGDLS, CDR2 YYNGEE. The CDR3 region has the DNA TGTGCCAGCAGCGGGGGGGGGAACTATGGCTACACCTTC. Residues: CASSGGGNYGYTF.